This TCR beta chain derives from a study of blood T cell repertoires in COVID-19. Study overall: Researchers got acute and convalescent COVID-19 samples from the United States, Italy and Spain. T cells, B-cell-depleted T cells, or PBMCs provided the cDNA or gDNA that served as material.

Data came from immunoSEQ multiplex PCR; TCRdb stores just in-frame clones and leaves some out. The sample includes around 370,000 clones, 85% to 90% of them seen just once. Enrolled during active infection, Seattle patients were then followed longitudinally. CDR3 length equals 15 residues. V lost 3 bases and J lost 7; bases outside the gene matches: 7. The V gene's germline CDR1 is MGHRA and CDR2 YSYEKL. Sequenced material: peripheral blood. The chain has TRBV4-1 and TRBJ1-3, with 9 bases identical to TRBD1. The sequence was obtained from a woman in her seventies with COVID-19, enrolled during active disease. The CDR3 bases are TGCGCCAGCAGCCAGATAGGGACAGGGTTGAACACCATATATTTT. Protein product: CASSQIGTGLNTIYF.